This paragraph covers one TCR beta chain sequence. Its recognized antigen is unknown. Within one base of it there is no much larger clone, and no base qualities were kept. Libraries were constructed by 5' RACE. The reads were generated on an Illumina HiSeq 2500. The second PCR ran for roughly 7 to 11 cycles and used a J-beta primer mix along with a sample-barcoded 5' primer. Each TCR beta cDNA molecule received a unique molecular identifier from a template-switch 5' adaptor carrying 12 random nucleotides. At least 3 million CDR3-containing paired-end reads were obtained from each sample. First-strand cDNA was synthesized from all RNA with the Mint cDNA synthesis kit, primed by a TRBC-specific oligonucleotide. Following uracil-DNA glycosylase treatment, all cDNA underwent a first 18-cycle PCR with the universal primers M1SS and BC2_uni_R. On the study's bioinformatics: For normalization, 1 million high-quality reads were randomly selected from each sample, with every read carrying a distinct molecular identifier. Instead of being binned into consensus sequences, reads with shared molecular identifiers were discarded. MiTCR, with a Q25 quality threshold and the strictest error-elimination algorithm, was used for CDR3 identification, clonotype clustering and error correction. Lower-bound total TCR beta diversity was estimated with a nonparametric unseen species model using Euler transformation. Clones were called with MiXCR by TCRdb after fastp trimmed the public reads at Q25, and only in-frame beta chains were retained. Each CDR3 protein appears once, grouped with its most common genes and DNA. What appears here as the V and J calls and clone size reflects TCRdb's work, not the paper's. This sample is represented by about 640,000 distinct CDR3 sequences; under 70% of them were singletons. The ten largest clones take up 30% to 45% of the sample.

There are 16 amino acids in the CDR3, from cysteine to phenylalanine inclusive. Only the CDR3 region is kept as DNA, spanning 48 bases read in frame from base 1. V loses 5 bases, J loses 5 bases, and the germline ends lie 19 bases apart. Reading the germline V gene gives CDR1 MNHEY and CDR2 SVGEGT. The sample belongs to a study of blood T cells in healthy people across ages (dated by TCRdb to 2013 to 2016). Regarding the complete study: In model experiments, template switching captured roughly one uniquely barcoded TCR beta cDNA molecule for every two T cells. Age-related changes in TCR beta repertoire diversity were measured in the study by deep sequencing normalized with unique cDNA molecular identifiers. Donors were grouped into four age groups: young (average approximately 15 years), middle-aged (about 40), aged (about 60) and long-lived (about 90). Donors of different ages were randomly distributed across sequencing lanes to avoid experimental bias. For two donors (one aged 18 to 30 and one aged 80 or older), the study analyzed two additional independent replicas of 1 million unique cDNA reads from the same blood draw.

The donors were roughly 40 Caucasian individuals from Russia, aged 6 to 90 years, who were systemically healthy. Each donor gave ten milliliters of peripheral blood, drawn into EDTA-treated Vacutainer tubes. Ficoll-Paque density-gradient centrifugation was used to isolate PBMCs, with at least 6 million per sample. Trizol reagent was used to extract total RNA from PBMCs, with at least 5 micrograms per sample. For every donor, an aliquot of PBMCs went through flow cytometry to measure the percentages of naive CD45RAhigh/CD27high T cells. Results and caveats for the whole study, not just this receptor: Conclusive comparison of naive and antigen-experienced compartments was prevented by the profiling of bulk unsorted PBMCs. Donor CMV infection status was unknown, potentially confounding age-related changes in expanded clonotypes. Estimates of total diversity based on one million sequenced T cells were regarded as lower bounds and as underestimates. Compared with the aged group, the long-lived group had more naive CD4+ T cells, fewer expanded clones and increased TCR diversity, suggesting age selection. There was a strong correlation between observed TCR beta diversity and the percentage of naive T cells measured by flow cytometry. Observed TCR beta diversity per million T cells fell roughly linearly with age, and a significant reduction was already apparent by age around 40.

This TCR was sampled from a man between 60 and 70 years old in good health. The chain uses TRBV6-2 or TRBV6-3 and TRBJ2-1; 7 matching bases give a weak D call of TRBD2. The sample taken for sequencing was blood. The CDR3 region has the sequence CASSPPGAGADNEQFF. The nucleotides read TGTGCCAGCAGTCCGCCGGGGGCGGGGGCCGACAATGAGCAGTTCTTC.